A single sample is the source of the 19 T cell receptor beta chains below, sequenced in a study of T cell repertoires in cytomegalovirus infection. TCRdb called the reads again in MiXCR, with one record for every CDR3 protein. The sample includes almost 550,000 distinct CDR3 sequences, approximately 15% seen only once; the top ten take under 30%. Sequencing was done on a sample of CD8+ T cells from PBMCs. The receptors derive from a human donor in good health (CMV status not recorded). Some clones in this sample may be carry-over from other donors' samples.

Notes on this clonotype: This could be a read error, since a much larger clone is one nucleotide away. The chain recombines TRBV6-5 with TRBJ2-1; D gene uncertain. The germline gives CDR1 MNHEY, CDR2 SVGAGI. The CDR3 contains 13 residues. The CDR3 loop reads CASSYSKDNEQSF. CDR3 DNA: TGTGCCAGCAGTTATTCGAAAGACAATGAGCAGTCCTTC.

In this sample, this clonotype turned up many times. CDR3 protein: CASSLRGGEYDTQYF. For the CDR3, the DNA is TGTGCCAGCAGCCTGAGGGGCGGGGAGTATGATACGCAGTATTTT. The chain carries TRBV7-3 and TRBJ2-3, with D perhaps TRBD2 (6 bases). Germline assignment: CDR1 SGHTA and CDR2 FQGTGA. The germline V and J ends were trimmed by 5 bases and 6 bases, with 18 bases remaining between them. The CDR3 consists of 15 residues.

This clonotype was seen many times. The rearrangement uses TRBV7-9 and TRBJ1-1; tentatively, D is TRBD1 (5 bases). Trimming removed 1 base at V and 4 bases at J, with 22 bases between. Germline values: CDR1 SEHNR, CDR2 FQNEAQ (reference sequence). This CDR3 has 18 amino acids. The CDR3 bases are TGTGCCAGCAGCTTAGTGGGGATGGTGGGACCCGAGGGCACTGAAGCTTTCTTT. Translating gives CASSLVGMVGPEGTEAFF.

DNA of the CDR3: TGCAGTGCTTCAACGGGGTACGAGCAGTACTTC. As protein: CSASTGYEQYF. The chain is built from TRBV20-1 and TRBJ2-7; maybe TRBD2 (5 bases). Germline lookup yields CDR1 DFQATT and CDR2 SNEGSKA (reference sequence). Trimming shortened V by 5 bases and J by 4 bases, and 9 bases separated the two germline ends. This CDR3 has 11 amino acids.

This sequence joins TRBV6-6 and TRBJ1-2; 8 bases are a match to TRBD1. Germline-derived CDR1 and CDR2 are MNHNY and SVGAGI (reference sequence). The junction had 14 bases not matched to a gene; V was cut back by 7 bases and J by 7 bases. The CDR3 has 15 residues. The chain's CDR3 is CASIQSGQVVFGYTF. The CDR3 DNA reads TGTGCCAGCATCCAATCGGGACAGGTCGTCTTTGGCTACACCTTC.

This clonotype occurred many times. CDR3 residues: CASSPRTSLSYEQYF. CDR3 sequence (DNA): TGTGCCAGCAGCCCCCGGACCTCCCTATCCTACGAGCAGTACTTC. The chain links TRBV7-9 to TRBJ2-7; D is unclear. Trimming removed 5 bases at V and 1 base at J, with 15 bases between. Germline V gene lookup returns CDR1 SEHNR and CDR2 FQNEAQ (reference sequence). This CDR3 has 15 residues.

This clonotype was counted ten times or more. The genes are TRBV7-9 and TRBJ1-4, with unresolved D. Between the trimmed V and J ends, which lost 1 base and 10 bases, there was a span of 16 bases. Germline CDR1 is SEHNR and CDR2 is FQNEAQ (reference sequence). This CDR3 has 15 residues. The DNA for the CDR3 is TGTGCCAGCAGCTTAGTTGCAGACACAACTGTAAAACTGTTTTTT. It codes for CASSLVADTTVKLFF. Full variable domain (missing parts from reference TRBV7-9 and TRBJ1-4): DTGVSQNPRHKITKRGQNVTFRCDPISEHNRLYWYRQTLGQGPEFLTYFQNEAQLEKSRLLSDRFSAERPKGSFSTLEIQRTEQGDSAMYLCASSLVADTTVKLFFGSGTQLSVL.

V usage is TRBV27 and J usage is TRBJ1-2; D unresolved. The V end was cut by 5 bases, the J end by 3 bases, with 13 bases between. Germline V CDR1 and CDR2: MNHEY, SMNVEV (reference sequence). The CDR3 totals 14 residues. The CDR3 reads CASSQGRSDYGYTF. The CDR3 DNA reads as TGTGCCAGCAGTCAAGGTCGGAGCGACTATGGCTACACCTTC.

This clonotype was seen many times. The gene calls are TRBV27 and TRBJ2-1; D is unresolved. This CDR3 has 18 amino acids. Per the germline V gene, CDR1 is MNHEY and CDR2 is SMNVEV (reference sequence). V was trimmed by 2 bases and J by 8 bases, leaving 25 bases between them. CDR3 amino acids: CASSLPSTPPFTGYEQFF. The CDR3 DNA reads as TGTGCCAGCAGTTTACCCTCTACCCCACCGTTCACTGGGTATGAGCAGTTCTTC.

This clonotype has a count of ten or more. The rearrangement uses TRBV7-6 and TRBJ2-1, with TRBD1 identical over 8 bases. Trimming cost V 5 bases and J 7 bases; bases outside gene matches: 10. The CDR3 loop spans 15 amino acids. Germline CDR1 reads SGHVS; CDR2 reads FNYEAQ. The CDR3 reads CASSRTGSRGNEQFF. DNA for the CDR3: TGTGCCAGCAGCCGGACAGGGTCAAGAGGAAATGAGCAGTTCTTC. Together with reference TRBV7-6 and TRBJ2-1, the CDR3 gives the full variable domain: GAGVSQSPRYKVTKRGQDVALRCDPISGHVSLYWYRQALGQGPEFLTYFNYEAQQDKSGLPNDRFSAERPEGSISTLTIQRTEQRDSAMYRCASSRTGSRGNEQFFGPGTRLTVL.

The V and J genes are TRBV20-1 and TRBJ1-4; no reliable D call. The V end lost 3 bases, the J end lost 0 bases, and 14 bases lay between the germline ends. Per the germline V gene, CDR1 is DFQATT and CDR2 is SNEGSKA (reference sequence). The CDR3 is 16 residues long. CDR3 sequence reads: CSARSRADATNEKLFF. Written as DNA, the CDR3 is TGCAGTGCTAGGTCTAGGGCGGATGCAACTAATGAAAAACTGTTTTTT.

The gene calls are TRBV27 and TRBJ2-1; D might be TRBD1 (10 bases). The CDR3 sequence is 17 residues long. Germline V gene data show CDR1 as MNHEY and CDR2 as SMNVEV (reference sequence). V was shortened by 1 base and J by 9 bases, with 22 bases between the two germline ends. CDR3 residues: CASSLWPTGGGGVEQFF. The CDR3 nucleotides are TGTGCCAGCAGTTTATGGCCGACAGGGGGCGGGGGGGTTGAGCAGTTCTTC.

This clonotype has just a few counts. This rearrangement joins TRBV7-9 to TRBJ2-7; weak D call: TRBD1 (6 bases). CDR3 length: 13 residues. Germline lookup yields CDR1 SEHNR and CDR2 FQNEAQ (reference sequence). Trimming shortened V by 7 bases and J by 1 base, and 11 bases separated the two germline ends. The CDR3 DNA reads TGTGCCAGCACCGTAGGGGGATCCTACGAGCAGTACTTC. This encodes CASTVGGSYEQYF.

The CDR3 DNA sequence: TGTGCCAGCAGTCCCCTCCGGACAGGGTTTACAGATACGCAGTATTTT. Its protein is CASSPLRTGFTDTQYF. This chain joins TRBV27 and TRBJ2-3, with 8 nucleotides matching TRBD1. The CDR3 is 16 residues long. CDR1 is MNHEY and CDR2 is SMNVEV in the germline V gene (reference sequence). V was clipped by 5 bases and J by 3 bases; unmatched bases: 10.

In its sample, this clonotype was seen many times. This sequence joins TRBV7-2 and TRBJ1-2; no clear D gene. Germline V gene lookup returns CDR1 SGHTA and CDR2 FQGNSA. Trimming cost V 10 bases and J 1 base, with 16 bases left between them. This CDR3 is 14 amino acids long. CDR3 DNA sequence: TGTGCCACTGTGACGAAGATAAATAACTATGGCTACACCTTC. Translation: CATVTKINNYGYTF.

CDR3 loop: CATSSGNEQFF. CDR3 sequence (DNA): TGTGCCACCAGCTCCGGAAATGAGCAGTTCTTC. This chain uses TRBV15 with TRBJ2-1; D is unclear. Germline CDR1 and CDR2: LNHNV and YYDKDF (reference sequence). Trimming left V 5 bases short and J 7 bases short, with 6 bases between. The CDR3 has 11 residues.

This clonotype was observed at least ten times. This chain links TRBV7-2 with TRBJ1-1; D possibly corresponds to TRBD1 (6 bases). The CDR3 contains 15 residues. Germline CDR1 is SGHTA and CDR2 is FQGNSA. Trimming removed 1 base from V and 0 bases from J, with 9 bases in between. This CDR3 is CASSLGGDMNTEAFF. The CDR3 DNA reads TGTGCCAGCAGCTTAGGTGGGGACATGAACACTGAAGCTTTCTTT.

The chain has TRBV30 and TRBJ2-7; 8 nucleotides align to TRBD2. CDR3 size: 13 residues. Looked up from germline, CDR1 is GTSNPN and CDR2 is SVGIG (reference sequence). Germline trimming cut 2 bases from V and 3 bases from J; bases unmatched to any gene: 3. Here the CDR3 reads CAWSPGTSYEQYF. The CDR3 DNA is TGTGCCTGGAGTCCCGGGACTAGCTACGAGCAGTACTTC.

This clonotype was seen a few times. The chain has TRBV18 and TRBJ2-1, with a weak D call TRBD2 (6 bases). V was pared by 1 base and J by 6 bases, with 10 bases between. The length of the CDR3 is 14 residues. Looked up from germline, CDR1 is KGHSH and CDR2 is LQKENI. CDR3 DNA: TGTGCCAGCTCACCACGGGACTGGGGCAATGAGCAGTTCTTC. Encoded protein: CASSPRDWGNEQFF.